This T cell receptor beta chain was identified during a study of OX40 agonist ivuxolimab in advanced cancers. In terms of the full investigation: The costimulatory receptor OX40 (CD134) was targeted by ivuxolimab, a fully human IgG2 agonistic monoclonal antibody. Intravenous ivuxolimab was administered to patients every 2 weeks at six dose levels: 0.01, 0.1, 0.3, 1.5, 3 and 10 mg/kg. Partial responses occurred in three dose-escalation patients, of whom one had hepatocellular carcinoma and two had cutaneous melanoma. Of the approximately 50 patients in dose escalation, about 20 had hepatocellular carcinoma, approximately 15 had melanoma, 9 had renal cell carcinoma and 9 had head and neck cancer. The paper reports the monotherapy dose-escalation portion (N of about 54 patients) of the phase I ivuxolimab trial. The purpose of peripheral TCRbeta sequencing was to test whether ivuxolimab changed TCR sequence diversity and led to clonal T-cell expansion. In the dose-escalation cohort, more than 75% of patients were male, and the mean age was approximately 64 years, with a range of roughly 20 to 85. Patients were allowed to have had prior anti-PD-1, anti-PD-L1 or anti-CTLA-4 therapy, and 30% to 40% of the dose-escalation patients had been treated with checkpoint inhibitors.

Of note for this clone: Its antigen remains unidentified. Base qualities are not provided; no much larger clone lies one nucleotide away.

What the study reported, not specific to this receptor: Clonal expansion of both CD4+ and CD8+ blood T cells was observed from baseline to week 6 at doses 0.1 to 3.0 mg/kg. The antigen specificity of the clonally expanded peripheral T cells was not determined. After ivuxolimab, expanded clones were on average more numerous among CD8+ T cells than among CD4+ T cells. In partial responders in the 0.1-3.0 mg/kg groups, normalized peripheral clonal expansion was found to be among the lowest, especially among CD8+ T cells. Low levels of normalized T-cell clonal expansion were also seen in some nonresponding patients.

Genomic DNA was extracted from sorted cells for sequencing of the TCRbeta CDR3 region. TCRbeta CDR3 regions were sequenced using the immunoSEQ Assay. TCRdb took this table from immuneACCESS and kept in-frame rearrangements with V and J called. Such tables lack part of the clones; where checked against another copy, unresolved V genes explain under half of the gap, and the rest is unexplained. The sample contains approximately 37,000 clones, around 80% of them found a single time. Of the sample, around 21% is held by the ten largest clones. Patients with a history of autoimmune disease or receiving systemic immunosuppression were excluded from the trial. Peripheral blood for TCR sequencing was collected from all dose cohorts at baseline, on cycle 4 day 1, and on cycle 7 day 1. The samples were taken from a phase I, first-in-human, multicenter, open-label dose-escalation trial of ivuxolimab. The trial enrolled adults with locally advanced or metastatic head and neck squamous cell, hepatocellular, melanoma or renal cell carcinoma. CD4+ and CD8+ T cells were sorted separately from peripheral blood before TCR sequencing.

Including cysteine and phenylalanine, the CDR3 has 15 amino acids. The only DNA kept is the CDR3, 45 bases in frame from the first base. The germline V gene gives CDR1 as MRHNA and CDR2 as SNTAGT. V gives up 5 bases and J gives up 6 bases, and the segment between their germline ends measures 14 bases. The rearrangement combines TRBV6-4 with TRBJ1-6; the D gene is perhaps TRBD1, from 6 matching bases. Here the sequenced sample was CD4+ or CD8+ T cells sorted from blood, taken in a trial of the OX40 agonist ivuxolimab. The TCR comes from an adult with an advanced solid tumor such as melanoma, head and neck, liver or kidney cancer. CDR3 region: CASSYGGALNSPLHF. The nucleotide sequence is TGTGCCAGCAGTTACGGGGGGGCGCTTAATTCACCCCTCCACTTT.